The 10 T cell receptor beta chains below all came from one sample that was sequenced in a study of cytomegalovirus exposure and HLA in healthy donors. Primers included in the PCR were 60 Vbeta and 13 Jbeta primers. The method was immunoSEQ multiplex PCR; TCRdb's version includes in-frame clones alone and lacks a portion of them. Here the sample table reports some 200,000 clones. Sequenced material: PBMCs. All receptors derive from a girl aged 2 to 9 in good health and CMV-seropositive.

V usage is TRBV27 and J usage is TRBJ1-1; no clear D gene. V lost 4 bases and J 7 bases, leaving 10 bases between the germline ends. CDR1 MNHEY and CDR2 SMNVEV come from the germline V gene (reference sequence). The CDR3 length is 12 residues. The CDR3 sequence: CASSSLHIEAFF. The CDR3 DNA is TGTGCCAGCAGTTCCCTCCACATTGAAGCTTTCTTT.

The chain joins TRBV27 to TRBJ1-2, with 7 bases fitting TRBD1. Trimming took 4 bases from V and 0 from J; bases not matched to a gene: 17. The CDR3 extends over 19 amino acids. CDR1 and CDR2 from the germline V gene are MNHEY and SMNVEV (reference sequence). The CDR3 nucleotides are TGTGCCAGCAGTTCCCAGGGGGGCGGTCGGTCGGGCGCTAACTATGGCTACACCTTC. Protein: CASSSQGGGRSGANYGYTF.

V usage is TRBV5-1 and J usage is TRBJ1-3, with D possibly matching TRBD1 (5 bases). Trimming shortened V by 0 bases and J by 0 bases, and 10 bases separated the two germline ends. Per germline, CDR1 SGHRS and CDR2 YFSETQ. The CDR3 runs 16 residues. The CDR3 sequence: CASSLGSGRSGNTIYF. For the CDR3, the DNA is TGCGCCAGCAGCTTGGGGTCAGGGCGCTCTGGAAACACCATATATTTT.

This chain uses TRBV13 with TRBJ1-1, with D possibly matching TRBD1 (5 bases). V was pared by 1 base and J by 7 bases, with 10 bases between. Germline values: CDR1 PRHDT, CDR2 FYEKMQ (reference sequence). The CDR3 spans 13 residues. CDR3 residues: CASSLVGGDEAFF. The CDR3 DNA sequence: TGTGCCAGCAGCTTAGTCGGGGGAGATGAAGCTTTCTTT.

The J gene is TRBJ1-1, the V gene TRBV18; the D is unclear. Germline CDR1 reads KGHSH; CDR2 reads LQKENI. With 0 bases removed from V and 1 base from J, the gap between germline ends came to 9 bases. The CDR3 runs to 15 residues. This CDR3 reads CASSPPAGGNTEAFF. The CDR3 DNA reads as TGTGCCAGCTCACCACCGGCAGGAGGGAACACTGAAGCTTTCTTT.

The rearrangement links TRBV7-2 to TRBJ2-5; a possible D gene is TRBD1 (5 bases). The germline gives CDR1 SGHTA, CDR2 FQGNSA. The CDR3 is 15 amino acids. The germline V and J ends were trimmed by 5 bases and 2 bases, with 15 bases remaining between them. CDR3 DNA sequence: TGTGCCAGCAGCATCACAGGCCCGAGGCAAGAGACCCAGTACTTC. It specifies CASSITGPRQETQYF. The variable domain in full, completed from reference TRBV7-2 and TRBJ2-5, reads GAGVSQSPSNKVTEKGKDVELRCDPISGHTALYWYRQSLGQGLEFLIYFQGNSAPDKSGLPSDRFSAERTGGSVSTLTIQRTQQEDSAVYLCASSITGPRQETQYFGPGTRLLVL.

This rearrangement joins TRBV4-1 to TRBJ2-2; 12 bases agree with TRBD1. The CDR3 extends over 17 amino acids. The V gene's germline CDR1 is MGHRA and CDR2 YSYEKL. Losses at the gene ends were 0 bases for V and 7 bases for J; bases not matched to a gene: 6. For the CDR3, the DNA is TGCGCCAGCAGCCAAGAACCGGGACAGGGGGCCCACGGGGAGCTGTTTTTT. Translated, it gives CASSQEPGQGAHGELFF.

The chain combines TRBV18 with TRBJ1-5; maybe TRBD1 (6 bases). The germline gives CDR1 KGHSH, CDR2 LQKENI. V lost 2 bases and J 5 bases, leaving 10 bases between the germline ends. CDR3 length: 14 amino acids. CDR3 residues: CASSPTGGDQPQHF. The CDR3 nucleotides read TGTGCCAGCTCACCAACGGGGGGCGATCAGCCCCAGCATTTT. The full variable domain, with the rest looked up from reference TRBV18 and TRBJ1-5, is NAGVMQNPRHLVRRRGQEARLRCSPMKGHSHVYWYRQLPEEGLKFMVYLQKENIIDESGMPKERFSAEFPKEGPSILRIQQVVRGDSAAYFCASSPTGGDQPQHFGDGTRLSIL.

The V and J genes are TRBV11-2 and TRBJ2-1, with D uncertain. V was cut by 5 bases and J by 10 bases, with 15 bases left in between. The CDR3 is made up of 13 amino acids. In germline, CDR1 is SGHAT, CDR2 FQNNGV. CDR3 protein: CASSPRPAGEQFF. The CDR3, as DNA: TGTGCCAGCAGCCCTAGACCGGCCGGGGAGCAGTTCTTC.

The chain is built from TRBV5-6 and TRBJ2-7; 10 nucleotides line up with TRBD2. Germline trimming cut 3 bases from V and 5 bases from J; bases unmatched to any gene: 11. This CDR3 has 16 residues. Germline assignment: CDR1 SGHDT and CDR2 YYEEEE. The DNA for the CDR3 is TGTGCCAGCAGCTGGGGTCTAGCGGGGGCATCCAACGAGCAGTACTTC. Translated, it gives CASSWGLAGASNEQYF.